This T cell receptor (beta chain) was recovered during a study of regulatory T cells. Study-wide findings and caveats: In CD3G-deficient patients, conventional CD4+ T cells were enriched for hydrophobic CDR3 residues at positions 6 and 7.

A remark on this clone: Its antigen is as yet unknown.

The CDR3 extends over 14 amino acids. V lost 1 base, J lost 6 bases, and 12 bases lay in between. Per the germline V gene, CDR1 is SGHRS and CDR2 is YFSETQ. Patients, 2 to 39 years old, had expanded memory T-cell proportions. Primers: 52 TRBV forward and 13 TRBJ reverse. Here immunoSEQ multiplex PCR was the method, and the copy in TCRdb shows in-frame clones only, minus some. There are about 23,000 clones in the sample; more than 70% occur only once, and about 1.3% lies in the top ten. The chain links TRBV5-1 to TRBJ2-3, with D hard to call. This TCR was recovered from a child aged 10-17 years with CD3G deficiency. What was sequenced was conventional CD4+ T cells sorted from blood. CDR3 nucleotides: TGCGCCAGCAGCTTGAGCTGGCCCACCGATACGCAGTATTTT. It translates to CASSLSWPTDTQYF. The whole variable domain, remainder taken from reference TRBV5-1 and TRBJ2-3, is KAGVTQTPRYLIKTRGQQVTLSCSPISGHRSVSWYQQTPGQGLQFLFEYFSETQRNKGNFPGRFSGRQFSNSRSEMNVSTLELGDSALYLCASSLSWPTDTQYFGPGTRLTVL.